A single sample is the source of the 5 T cell receptor beta chains below, sequenced in a study of blood T cell repertoires in COVID-19. Data came from immunoSEQ multiplex PCR; TCRdb stores just in-frame clones and leaves some out. The sample records 200,000 to 250,000 clones, 85% to 90% being singletons. Sequenced sample: peripheral blood. These receptors came from a man younger than 40 with COVID-19, enrolled during active disease.

The CDR3 loop is CASSQDAGTGHSPLHF. The CDR3 DNA reads TGTGCCAGCAGCCAAGATGCCGGGACAGGGCATTCACCCCTCCACTTT. The chain joins TRBV3-1 (or the pseudogene TRBV3-2) to TRBJ1-6; 9 nucleotides agree with TRBD1. The germline V gene encodes CDR1 LGHDT and CDR2 YNNKEL (reference sequence). The CDR3 contains 16 residues. With V trimmed by 0 bases and J by 8 bases, 5 bases remained unmatched.

The CDR3 sequence: CASNFGQGDGYTF. The CDR3 DNA is TGTGCCAGCAACTTTGGACAGGGCGATGGCTACACCTTC. This sequence joins TRBV7-2 and TRBJ1-2, with TRBD1 identical over 8 bases. Germline V lookup: CDR1 SGHTA, CDR2 FQGNSA. The CDR3 loop spans 13 amino acids. The V and J ends lost 7 bases and 6 bases, in that order; junction bases with no gene match: 7. The variable domain in full, with the rest retrieved from reference TRBV7-2 and TRBJ1-2, is GAGVSQSPSNKVTEKGKDVELRCDPISGHTALYWYRQSLGQGLEFLIYFQGNSAPDKSGLPSDRFSAERTGGSVSTLTIQRTQQEDSAVYLCASNFGQGDGYTFGSGTRLTVV.

CDR3 amino acids: CAWGGQLGSEAFF. In DNA form, the CDR3 reads TGTGCCTGGGGGGGACAGTTAGGCTCTGAAGCTTTCTTT. The chain recombines TRBV30 with TRBJ1-1, with 7 nucleotides matching TRBD1. CDR3 length: 13 residues. From germline, CDR1 is GTSNPN and CDR2 SVGIG (reference sequence). V lost 5 bases, J lost 6 bases, and 9 bases stayed unmatched.

J is TRBJ1-1 and V is TRBV10-3; D is perhaps TRBD1 (6 bases). The V end lost 5 bases, the J end lost 2 bases, and 12 bases lay between the germline ends. There are 14 residues in the CDR3. Looked up from germline, CDR1 is ENHRY and CDR2 is SYGVKD. The CDR3 nucleotides are TGTGCCATCAGTAATGGACAGCATAACACTGAAGCTTTCTTT. Protein product: CAISNGQHNTEAFF.

This sequence joins TRBV6-5 and TRBJ1-2, with D possibly being TRBD1 (5 bases). V was shortened by 8 bases and J by 5 bases, with 12 bases between the two germline ends. The CDR3 contains 12 residues. CDR1 is MNHEY and CDR2 is SVGAGI in the germline V gene. The chain's CDR3 is CASSLDMYGYTF. CDR3 DNA: TGTGCCAGCTCGCTGGACATGTATGGCTACACCTTC.